The present entry profiles one TCR beta chain with its context. Its antigen is currently unknown. The CDR3 is made up of 15 amino acids. V lost 2 bases and J 3 bases, leaving 11 bases between the germline ends. The germline V gene encodes CDR1 SGHAT and CDR2 FQNNGV. The sample is drawn from a study of T-cell reconstitution after alpha-beta-depleted transplantation in children. Findings of the study overall: Reports say that about two months after transplant, the alpha-beta T cells came out of several hundred graft clones that had expanded. It was newly produced T cells that mostly accounted for T-cell counts and diversity one year after transplant. After transplant, high TCRbeta diversity at day 60 in some patients arose from surviving recipient T cells and thymic progenitors.

Unique molecular identifiers featured in how the TCRbeta library was prepared. TCRdb re-derived calls from the PCR reads in MiXCR, one entry per CDR3 protein. The table has some 830,000 distinct CDR3 sequences, approximately 15% seen once. The sequencing used PBMCs, mostly from graft donor cells, collected 360 days after TCRalphabeta/CD19-depleted stem cell transplant. The clonotype was recovered from a male patient younger than 18 who had a stem cell transplant for acute lymphoblastic leukemia, so the T cells may come from the graft donor. The V gene is TRBV11-2, the J gene TRBJ2-1; no definite D call. The CDR3 DNA is TGTGCCAGCAGCTTAAATTTGGCCGACTACAATGAGCAGTTCTTC. It yields the protein CASSLNLADYNEQFF.